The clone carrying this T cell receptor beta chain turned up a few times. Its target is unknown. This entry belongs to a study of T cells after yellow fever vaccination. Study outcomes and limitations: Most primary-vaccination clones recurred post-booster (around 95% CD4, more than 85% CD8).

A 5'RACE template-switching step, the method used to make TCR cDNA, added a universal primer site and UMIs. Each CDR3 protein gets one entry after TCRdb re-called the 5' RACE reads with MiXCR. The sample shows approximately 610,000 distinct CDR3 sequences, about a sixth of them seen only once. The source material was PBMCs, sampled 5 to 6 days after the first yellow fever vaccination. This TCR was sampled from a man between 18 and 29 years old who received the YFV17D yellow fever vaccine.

CDR3 sequence reads: CASSQGGQGNSPLHF. CDR3 DNA: TGTGCCAGCAGCCAAGGAGGACAGGGCAATTCACCCCTCCACTTT. The chain joins TRBV3-1 to TRBJ1-6, with 8 bases aligning to TRBD1. The CDR3 totals 15 residues. Germline loops: CDR1 LGHDT, CDR2 YNNKEL (reference sequence). J gave up 7 bases and V 1 base, and 3 bases lay outside the gene matches.